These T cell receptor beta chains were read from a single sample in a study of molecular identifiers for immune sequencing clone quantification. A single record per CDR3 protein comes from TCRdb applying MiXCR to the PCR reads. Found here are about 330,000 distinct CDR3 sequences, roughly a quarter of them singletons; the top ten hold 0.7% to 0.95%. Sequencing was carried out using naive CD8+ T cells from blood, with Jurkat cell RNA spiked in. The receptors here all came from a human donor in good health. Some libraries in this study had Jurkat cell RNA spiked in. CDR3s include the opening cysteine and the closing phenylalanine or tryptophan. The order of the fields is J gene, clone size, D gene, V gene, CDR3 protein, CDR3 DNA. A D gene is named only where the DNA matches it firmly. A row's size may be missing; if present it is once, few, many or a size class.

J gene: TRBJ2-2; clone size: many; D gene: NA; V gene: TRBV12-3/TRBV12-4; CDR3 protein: CASSSLPGELFF; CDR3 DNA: TGTGCCAGCAGTTCACTTCCCGGGGAGCTGTTTTTT
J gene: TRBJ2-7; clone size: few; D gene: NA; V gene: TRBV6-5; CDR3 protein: CASSPGVGDYEQYF; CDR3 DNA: TGTGCCAGCTCCCCGGGGGTAGGGGACTACGAGCAGTACTTC
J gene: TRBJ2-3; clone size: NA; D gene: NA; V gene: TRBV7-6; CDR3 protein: CASSPRTVSSTDTQYF; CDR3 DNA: TGTGCCAGCAGCCCCCGGACGGTGTCTAGCACAGATACGCAGTATTTT
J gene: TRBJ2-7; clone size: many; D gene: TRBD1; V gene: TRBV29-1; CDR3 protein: CSVDGKQGGEQYF; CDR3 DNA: TGCAGCGTTGACGGGAAACAGGGGGGCGAGCAGTACTTC
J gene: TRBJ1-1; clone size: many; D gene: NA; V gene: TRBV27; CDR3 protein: CASSPTGLTEAFF; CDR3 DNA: TGTGCCAGCAGCCCAACGGGGTTGACTGAAGCTTTCTTT
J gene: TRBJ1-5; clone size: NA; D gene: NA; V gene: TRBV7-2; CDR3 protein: CASSGRLEASNQPQHF; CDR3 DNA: TGTGCCAGCAGCGGGCGGCTTGAGGCAAGCAATCAGCCCCAGCATTTT
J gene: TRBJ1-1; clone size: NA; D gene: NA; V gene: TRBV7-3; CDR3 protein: CASSLTGPGSRTEAFF; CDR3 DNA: TGTGCCAGCAGCTTAACCGGGCCGGGGTCTCGAACTGAAGCTTTCTTT
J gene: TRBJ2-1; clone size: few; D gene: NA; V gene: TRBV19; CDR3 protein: CASSIVGSNEQFF; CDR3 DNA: TGTGCCAGTAGTATAGTCGGGTCCAATGAGCAGTTCTTC
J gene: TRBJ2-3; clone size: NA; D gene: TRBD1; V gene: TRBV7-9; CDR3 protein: CASSLGGQGAATQYF; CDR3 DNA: TGTGCCAGCAGCTTAGGGGGACAGGGGGCTGCTACGCAGTATTTT
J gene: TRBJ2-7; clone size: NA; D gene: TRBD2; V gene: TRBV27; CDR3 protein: CASSVTSGTSYEQYF; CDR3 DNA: TGTGCCAGCAGTGTGACTAGCGGAACCTCCTACGAGCAGTACTTC
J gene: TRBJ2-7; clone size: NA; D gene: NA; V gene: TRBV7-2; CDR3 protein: CASSYFTDEQYF; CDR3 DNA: TGTGCCAGCAGCTACTTTACGGACGAGCAGTACTTC
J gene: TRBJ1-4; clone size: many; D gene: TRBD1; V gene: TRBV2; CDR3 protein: CASSGTGRNEKLFF; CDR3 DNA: TGTGCCAGCAGCGGGACAGGGAGAAATGAAAAACTGTTTTTT
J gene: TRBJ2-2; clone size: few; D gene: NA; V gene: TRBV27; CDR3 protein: CASSPPLSEGWGGELFF; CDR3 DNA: TGTGCCAGCAGTCCCCCCCTAAGCGAAGGGTGGGGCGGGGAGCTGTTTTTT
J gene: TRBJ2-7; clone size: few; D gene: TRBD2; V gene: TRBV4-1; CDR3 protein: CASSHYTSGGAGYEQYF; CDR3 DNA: TGCGCCAGCAGCCATTATACTAGCGGGGGCGCGGGCTACGAGCAGTACTTC
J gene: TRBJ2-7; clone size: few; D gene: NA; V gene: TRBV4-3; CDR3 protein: CASSHRGLAYEQYF; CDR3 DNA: TGCGCCAGCAGCCATCGAGGACTTGCCTACGAGCAGTACTTC
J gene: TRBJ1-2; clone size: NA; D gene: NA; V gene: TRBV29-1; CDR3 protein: CSVEGSHYGYTF; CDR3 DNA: TGCAGCGTTGAGGGGTCTCACTATGGCTACACCTTC
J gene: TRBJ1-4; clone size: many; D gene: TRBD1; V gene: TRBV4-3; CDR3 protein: CASSHDRINRGKLFF; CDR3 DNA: TGCGCCAGCAGCCACGATAGAATTAACAGGGGGAAACTGTTTTTT
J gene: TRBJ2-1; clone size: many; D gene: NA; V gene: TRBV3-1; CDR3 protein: CASSQDAHDEQFF; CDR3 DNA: TGTGCCAGCAGCCAAGATGCGCACGATGAGCAGTTCTTC
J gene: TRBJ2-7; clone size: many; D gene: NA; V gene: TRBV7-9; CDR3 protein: CASSGTASYEQYF; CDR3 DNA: TGTGCCAGCAGCGGGACGGCCTCCTACGAGCAGTACTTC
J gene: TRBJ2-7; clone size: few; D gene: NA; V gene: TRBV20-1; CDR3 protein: CSAKDRRNSYEQYF; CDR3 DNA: TGCAGTGCTAAAGATCGCAGAAACTCCTACGAGCAGTACTTC
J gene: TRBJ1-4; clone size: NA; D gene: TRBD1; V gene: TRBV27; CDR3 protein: CASSSMTGGREKLFF; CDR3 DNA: TGTGCCAGCAGTTCCATGACAGGGGGAAGAGAAAAACTGTTTTTT
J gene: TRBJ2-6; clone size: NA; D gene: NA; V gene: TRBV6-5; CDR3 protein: CASRPAWGREDPGANVLTF; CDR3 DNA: TGTGCCAGCAGACCTGCTTGGGGGCGCGAGGATCCTGGGGCCAACGTCCTGACTTTC
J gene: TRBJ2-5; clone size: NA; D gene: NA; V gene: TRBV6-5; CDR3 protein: CASNTVRQGEAQYF; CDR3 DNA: TGTGCCAGCAACACTGTCCGGCAGGGAGAGGCCCAGTACTTC
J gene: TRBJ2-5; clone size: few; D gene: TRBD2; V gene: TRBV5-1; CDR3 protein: CASSLALADREETQYF; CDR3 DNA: TGCGCCAGCAGCTTGGCCCTAGCGGATCGGGAAGAGACCCAGTACTTC
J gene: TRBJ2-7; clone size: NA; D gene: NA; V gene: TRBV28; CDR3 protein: CASSSFWEQCF; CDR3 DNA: TGTGCCAGCAGTTCTTTTTGGGAGCAGTGCTTC
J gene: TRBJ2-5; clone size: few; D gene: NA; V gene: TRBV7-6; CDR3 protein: CASSQTIQETQYF; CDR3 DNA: TGTGCCAGCAGCCAAACCATCCAAGAGACCCAGTACTTC
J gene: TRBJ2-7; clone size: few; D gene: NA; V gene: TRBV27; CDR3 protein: CASRRPGAPYEQYF; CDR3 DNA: TGTGCCAGCAGGAGACCGGGTGCCCCCTACGAGCAGTACTTC
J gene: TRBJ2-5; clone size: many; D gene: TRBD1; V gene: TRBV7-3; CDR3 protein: CASSTHPGQQETQYF; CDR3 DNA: TGTGCCAGCAGCACACACCCGGGACAGCAAGAGACCCAGTACTTC
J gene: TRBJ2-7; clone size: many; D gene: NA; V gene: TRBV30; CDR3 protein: CAWSEGYEQYF; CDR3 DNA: TGTGCCTGGAGCGAGGGATACGAGCAGTACTTC
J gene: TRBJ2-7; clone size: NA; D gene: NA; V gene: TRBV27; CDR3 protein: CASSLTRWGEQYF; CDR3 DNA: TGTGCCAGCAGTTTGACTAGGTGGGGCGAGCAGTACTTC
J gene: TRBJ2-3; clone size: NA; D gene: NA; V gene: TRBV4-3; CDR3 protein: CASSPARGDTDTQYF; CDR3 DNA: TGCGCCAGCAGCCCCGCCAGGGGGGATACAGATACGCAGTATTTT
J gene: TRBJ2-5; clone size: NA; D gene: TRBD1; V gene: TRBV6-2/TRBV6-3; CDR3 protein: CASSERGLETQYF; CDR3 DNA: TGTGCCAGCAGTGAGAGGGGGCTGGAGACCCAGTACTTC
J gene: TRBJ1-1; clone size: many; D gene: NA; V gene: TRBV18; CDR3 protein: CASSEEGHSNTEAFF; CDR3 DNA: TGTGCCAGCTCAGAAGAAGGACATTCGAACACTGAAGCTTTCTTT
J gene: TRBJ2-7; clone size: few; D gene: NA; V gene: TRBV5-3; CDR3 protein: CASSPEDSYEQYF; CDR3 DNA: TGTGCCAGCAGCCCAGAGGACAGCTACGAGCAGTACTTC
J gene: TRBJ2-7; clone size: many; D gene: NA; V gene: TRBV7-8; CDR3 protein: CASSLSRDKPVYEQYF; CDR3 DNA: TGTGCCAGCAGCCTCAGCCGGGACAAGCCCGTTTACGAGCAGTACTTC
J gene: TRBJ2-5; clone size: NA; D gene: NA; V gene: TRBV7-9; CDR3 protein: CASSFQVVASGAPQSF; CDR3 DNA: NA
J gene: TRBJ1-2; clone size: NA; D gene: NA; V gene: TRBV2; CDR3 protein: CASSEALGRYGYTF; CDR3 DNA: TGTGCCAGCAGTGAAGCGCTAGGCCGCTATGGCTACACCTTC
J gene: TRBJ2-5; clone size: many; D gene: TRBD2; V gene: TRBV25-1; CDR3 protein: CASSESGGAETQYF; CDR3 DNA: TGTGCCAGCAGTGAATCGGGGGGTGCGGAGACCCAGTACTTC
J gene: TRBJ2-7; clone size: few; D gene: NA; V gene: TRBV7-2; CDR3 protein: CASSLWGGPYEQYF; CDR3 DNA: TGTGCCAGCAGCTTATGGGGGGGGCCCTACGAGCAGTACTTC
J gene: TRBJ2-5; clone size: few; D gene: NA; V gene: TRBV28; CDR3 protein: CASSSPPGDQYF; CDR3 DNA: TGTGCCAGCAGTTCTCCACCCGGGGACCAGTACTTC
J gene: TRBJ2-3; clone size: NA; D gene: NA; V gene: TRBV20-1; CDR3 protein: CSARGSKGRPLDTQYF; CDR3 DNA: TGCAGTGCTAGAGGTTCCAAGGGCCGACCGTTGGATACGCAGTATTTT
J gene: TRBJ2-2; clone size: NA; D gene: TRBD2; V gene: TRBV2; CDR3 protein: CASSRPGSGTNTGELFF; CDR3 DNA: TGTGCCAGCAGTCGCCCCGGGAGCGGGACTAACACCGGGGAGCTGTTTTTT
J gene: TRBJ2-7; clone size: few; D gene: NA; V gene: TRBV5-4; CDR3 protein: CASSTPDATYGQYF; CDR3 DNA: TGTGCCAGCAGCACTCCCGACGCCACCTACGGGCAGTACTTC
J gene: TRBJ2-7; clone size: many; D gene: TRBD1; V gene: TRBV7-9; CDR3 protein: CASSSAGTEKYEQYF; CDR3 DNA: TGTGCCAGCAGCTCAGCCGGGACAGAAAAATACGAGCAGTACTTC
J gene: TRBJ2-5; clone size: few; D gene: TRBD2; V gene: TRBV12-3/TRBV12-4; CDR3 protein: CASSLSRLAGDETQYF; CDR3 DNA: TGTGCCAGCAGTTTATCCCGCCTAGCGGGGGACGAGACCCAGTACTTC
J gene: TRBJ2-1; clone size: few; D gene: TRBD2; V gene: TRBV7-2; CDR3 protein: CASSLWGGTYNEQFF; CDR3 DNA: TGTGCCAGCAGCTTATGGGGGGGGACCTACAATGAGCAGTTCTTC
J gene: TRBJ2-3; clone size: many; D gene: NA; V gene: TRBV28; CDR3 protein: CASSFGQNTDTQYF; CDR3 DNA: TGTGCCAGCAGTTTCGGACAGAACACAGATACGCAGTATTTT
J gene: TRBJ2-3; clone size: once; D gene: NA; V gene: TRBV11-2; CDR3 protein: CASSLEAGAGSTDTQYF; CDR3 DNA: TGTGCCAGCAGCTTAGAAGCCGGGGCAGGGAGCACAGATACGCAGTATTTT